This T cell receptor (beta chain) was recorded in a study of blood T cells in healthy people across ages. Findings and caveats of the study: Bulk PBMC profiling left naive and antigen-experienced comparisons inconclusive. From one million sequenced T cells, diversity estimates were lower bounds.

PCR was performed a second time for about 6 to 11 cycles using a sample-barcoded 5' primer and a J-beta primer mix. TCRdb ran MiXCR on the 5' RACE reads and lists one entry per CDR3 protein. This table has 1.5 million to 2 million distinct CDR3 sequences, about two fifths appearing once. This clonotype turned up a few times. Its antigen remains unidentified. The sequenced sample was blood. The clonotype comes from a human donor in good health.

The DNA for the CDR3 is TGCGCCAGCAGCCAAGGGGGTCTATGGAACACCATATATTTT. Protein sequence: CASSQGGLWNTIYF. The genes are TRBV4-3 and TRBJ1-3, with D uncertain. Germline V lookup: CDR1 LGHNA, CDR2 YSLEER. Between the trimmed V and J ends, which lost 1 base and 7 bases, there was a span of 11 bases. The CDR3 has 14 amino acids.